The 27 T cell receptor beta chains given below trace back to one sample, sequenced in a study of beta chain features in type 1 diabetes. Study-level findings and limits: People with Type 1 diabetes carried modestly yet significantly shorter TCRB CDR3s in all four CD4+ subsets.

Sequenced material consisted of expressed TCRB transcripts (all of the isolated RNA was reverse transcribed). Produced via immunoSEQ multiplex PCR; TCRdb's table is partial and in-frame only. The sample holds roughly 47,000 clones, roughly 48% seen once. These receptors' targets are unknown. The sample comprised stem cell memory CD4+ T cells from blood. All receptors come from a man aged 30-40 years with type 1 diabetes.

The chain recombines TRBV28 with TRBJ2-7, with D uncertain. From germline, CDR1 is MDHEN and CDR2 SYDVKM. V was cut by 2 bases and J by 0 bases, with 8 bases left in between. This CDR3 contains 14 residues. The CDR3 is CASSLIQSSYEQYF. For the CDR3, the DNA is TGTGCCAGCAGTTTAATACAGTCCTCCTACGAGCAGTACTTC.

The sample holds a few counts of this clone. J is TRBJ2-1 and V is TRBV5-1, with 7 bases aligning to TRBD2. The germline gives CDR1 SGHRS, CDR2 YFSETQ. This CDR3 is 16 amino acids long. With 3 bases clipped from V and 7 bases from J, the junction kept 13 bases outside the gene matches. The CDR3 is CASSSFGAGVGNEQFF. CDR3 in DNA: TGCGCCAGCAGCTCGTTCGGGGCGGGAGTCGGGAATGAGCAGTTCTTC. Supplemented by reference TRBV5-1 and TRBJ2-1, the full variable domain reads KAGVTQTPRYLIKTRGQQVTLSCSPISGHRSVSWYQQTPGQGLQFLFEYFSETQRNKGNFPGRFSGRQFSNSRSEMNVSTLELGDSALYLCASSSFGAGVGNEQFFGPGTRLTVL.

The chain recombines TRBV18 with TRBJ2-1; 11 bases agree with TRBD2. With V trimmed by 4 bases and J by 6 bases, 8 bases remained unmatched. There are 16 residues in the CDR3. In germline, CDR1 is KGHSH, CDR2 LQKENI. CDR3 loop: CASSRILAGVVNEQFF. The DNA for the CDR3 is TGTGCCAGCTCACGAATACTAGCGGGAGTTGTCAATGAGCAGTTCTTC. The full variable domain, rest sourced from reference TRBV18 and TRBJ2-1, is NAGVMQNPRHLVRRRGQEARLRCSPMKGHSHVYWYRQLPEEGLKFMVYLQKENIIDESGMPKERFSAEFPKEGPSILRIQQVVRGDSAAYFCASSRILAGVVNEQFFGPGTRLTVL.

CDR3 residues: CSVGGQGTYGYTF. For the CDR3, the DNA is TGCAGCGTCGGGGGACAGGGTACCTATGGCTACACCTTC. The chain has TRBV29-1 and TRBJ1-2; TRBD1 matches 9 bases. Germline CDR1 is SQVTM and CDR2 is ANQGSEA. Germline trimming cut 6 bases from V and 4 bases from J; bases unmatched to any gene: 6. This CDR3 contains 13 residues.

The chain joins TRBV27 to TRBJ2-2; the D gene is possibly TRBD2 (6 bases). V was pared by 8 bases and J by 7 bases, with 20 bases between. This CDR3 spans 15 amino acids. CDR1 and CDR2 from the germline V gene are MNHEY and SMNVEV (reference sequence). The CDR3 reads CASGRYGSGGGELFF. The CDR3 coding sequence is TGTGCCAGCGGGAGATATGGGTCCGGGGGCGGGGAGCTGTTTTTT.

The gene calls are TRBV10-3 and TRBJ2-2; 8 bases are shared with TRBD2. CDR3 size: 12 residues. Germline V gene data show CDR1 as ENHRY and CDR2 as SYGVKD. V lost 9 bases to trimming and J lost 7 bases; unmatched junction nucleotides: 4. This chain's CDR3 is CAIAGDGGELFF. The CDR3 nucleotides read TGTGCCATAGCGGGAGACGGCGGGGAGCTGTTTTTT.

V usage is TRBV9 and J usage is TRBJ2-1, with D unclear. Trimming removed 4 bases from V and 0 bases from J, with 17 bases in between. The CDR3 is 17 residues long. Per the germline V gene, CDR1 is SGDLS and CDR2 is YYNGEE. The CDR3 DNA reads TGTGCCAGCAGCCCAAGAACAGCCCAGAGCTCCTACAATGAGCAGTTCTTC. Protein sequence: CASSPRTAQSSYNEQFF.

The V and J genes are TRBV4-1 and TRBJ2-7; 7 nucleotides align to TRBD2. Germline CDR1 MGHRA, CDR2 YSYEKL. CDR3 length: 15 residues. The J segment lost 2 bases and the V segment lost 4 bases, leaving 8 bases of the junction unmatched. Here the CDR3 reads CASSRAGTDTYEQYF. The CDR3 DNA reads TGCGCCAGCAGCCGAGCGGGGACGGATACCTACGAGCAGTACTTC.

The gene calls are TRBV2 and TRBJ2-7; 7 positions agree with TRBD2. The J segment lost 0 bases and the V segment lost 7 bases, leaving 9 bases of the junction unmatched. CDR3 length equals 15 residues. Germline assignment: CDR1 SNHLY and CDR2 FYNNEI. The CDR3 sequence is CASTEGRDYSYEQYF. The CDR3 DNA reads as TGTGCCAGCACCGAGGGGCGGGACTACTCCTACGAGCAGTACTTC. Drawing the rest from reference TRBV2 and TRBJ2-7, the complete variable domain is EPEVTQTPSHQVTQMGQEVILRCVPISNHLYFYWYRQILGQKVEFLVSFYNNEISEKSEIFDDQFSVERPDGSNFTLKIRSTKLEDSAMYFCASTEGRDYSYEQYFGPGTRLTVT.

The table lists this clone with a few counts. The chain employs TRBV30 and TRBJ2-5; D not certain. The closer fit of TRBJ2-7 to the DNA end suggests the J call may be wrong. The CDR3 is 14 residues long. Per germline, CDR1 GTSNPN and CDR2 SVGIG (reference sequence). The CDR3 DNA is TGTGCCTGGAGTGCCCCCCCCTCTCGCTACGAGCAGTACTTC. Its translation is CAWSAPPSRYEQYF.

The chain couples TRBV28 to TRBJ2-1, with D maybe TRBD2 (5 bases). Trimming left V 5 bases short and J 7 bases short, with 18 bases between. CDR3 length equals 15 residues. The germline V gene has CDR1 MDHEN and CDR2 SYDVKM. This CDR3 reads CASSSVRVPGNEQFF. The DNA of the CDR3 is TGTGCCAGCAGTAGCGTTCGAGTACCGGGGAATGAGCAGTTCTTC.

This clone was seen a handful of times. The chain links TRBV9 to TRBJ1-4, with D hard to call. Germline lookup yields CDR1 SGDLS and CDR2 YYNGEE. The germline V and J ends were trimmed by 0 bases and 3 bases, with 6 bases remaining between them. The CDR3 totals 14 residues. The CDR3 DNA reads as TGTGCCAGCAGCGTAGGAGGAGCTAATGAAAAACTGTTTTTT. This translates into CASSVGGANEKLFF.

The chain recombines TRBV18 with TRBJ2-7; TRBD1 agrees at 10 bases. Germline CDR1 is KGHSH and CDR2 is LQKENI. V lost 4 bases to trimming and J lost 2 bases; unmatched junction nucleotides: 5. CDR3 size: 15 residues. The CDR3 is CASSLTGTGAYEQYF. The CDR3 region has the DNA TGTGCCAGCTCACTGACCGGGACAGGGGCCTACGAGCAGTACTTC.

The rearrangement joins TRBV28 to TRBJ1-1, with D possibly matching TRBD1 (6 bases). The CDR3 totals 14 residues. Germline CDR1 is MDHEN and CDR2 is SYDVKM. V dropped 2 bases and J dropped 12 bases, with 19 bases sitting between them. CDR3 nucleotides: TGTGCCAGCAGTTTAGGGTGGGGGCGCAAGGAACCTTTCTTT. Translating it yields CASSLGWGRKEPFF.

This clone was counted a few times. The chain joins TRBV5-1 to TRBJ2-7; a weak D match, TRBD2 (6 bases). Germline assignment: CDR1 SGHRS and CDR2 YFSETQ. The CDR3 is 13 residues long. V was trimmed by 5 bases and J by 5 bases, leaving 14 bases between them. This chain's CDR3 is CASRGTLHHEQYF. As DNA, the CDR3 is TGCGCCAGCAGGGGGACTCTGCACCACGAGCAGTACTTC.

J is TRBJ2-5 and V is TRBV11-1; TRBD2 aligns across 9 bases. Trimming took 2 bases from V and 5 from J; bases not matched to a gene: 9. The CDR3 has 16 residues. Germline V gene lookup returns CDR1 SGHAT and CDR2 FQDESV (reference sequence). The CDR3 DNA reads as TGTGCCAGCAGCTTACAGGTAGCGGGAGCTTGGGAGACCCAGTACTTC. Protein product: CASSLQVAGAWETQYF.

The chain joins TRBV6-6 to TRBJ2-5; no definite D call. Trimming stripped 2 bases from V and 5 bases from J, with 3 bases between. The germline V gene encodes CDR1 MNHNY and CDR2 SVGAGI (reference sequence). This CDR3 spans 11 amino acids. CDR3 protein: CASSYGETQYF. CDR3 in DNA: TGTGCCAGCAGTTACGGCGAGACCCAGTACTTC.

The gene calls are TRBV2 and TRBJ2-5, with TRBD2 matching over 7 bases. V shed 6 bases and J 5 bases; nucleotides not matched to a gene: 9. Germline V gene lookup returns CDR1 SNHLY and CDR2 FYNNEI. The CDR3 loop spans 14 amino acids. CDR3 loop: CASSPTSAGETQYF. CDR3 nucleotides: TGTGCCAGCAGCCCAACTAGCGCGGGGGAGACCCAGTACTTC. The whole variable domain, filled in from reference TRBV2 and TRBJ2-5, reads EPEVTQTPSHQVTQMGQEVILRCVPISNHLYFYWYRQILGQKVEFLVSFYNNEISEKSEIFDDQFSVERPDGSNFTLKIRSTKLEDSAMYFCASSPTSAGETQYFGPGTRLLVL.

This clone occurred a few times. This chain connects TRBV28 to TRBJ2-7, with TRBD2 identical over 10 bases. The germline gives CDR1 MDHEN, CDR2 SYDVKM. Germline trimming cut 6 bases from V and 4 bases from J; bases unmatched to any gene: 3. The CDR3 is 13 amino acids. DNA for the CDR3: TGTGCCAGCAGAGCTAGCGGGAGTTACGAGCAGTACTTC. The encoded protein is CASRASGSYEQYF.

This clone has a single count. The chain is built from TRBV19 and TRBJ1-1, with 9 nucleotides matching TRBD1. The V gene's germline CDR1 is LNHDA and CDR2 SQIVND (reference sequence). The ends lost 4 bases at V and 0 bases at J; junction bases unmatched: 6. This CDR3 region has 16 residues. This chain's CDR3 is CASSRDRASMNTEAFF. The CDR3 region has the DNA TGTGCCAGTAGTAGGGACAGGGCCTCCATGAACACTGAAGCTTTCTTT.

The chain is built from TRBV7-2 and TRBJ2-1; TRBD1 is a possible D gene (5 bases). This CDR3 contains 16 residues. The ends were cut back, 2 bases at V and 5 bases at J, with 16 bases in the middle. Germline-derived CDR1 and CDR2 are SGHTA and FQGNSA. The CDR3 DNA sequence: TGTGCCAGCAGCTTATCAGGGCAGACGTTGAACAATGAGCAGTTCTTC. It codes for CASSLSGQTLNNEQFF.

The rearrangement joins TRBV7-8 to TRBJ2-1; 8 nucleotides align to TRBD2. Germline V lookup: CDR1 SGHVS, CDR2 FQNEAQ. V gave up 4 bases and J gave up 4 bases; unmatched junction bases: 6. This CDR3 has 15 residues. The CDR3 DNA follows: TGTGCCAGCAGCTACAGCGGGAGTGGGTACAATGAGCAGTTCTTC. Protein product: CASSYSGSGYNEQFF.

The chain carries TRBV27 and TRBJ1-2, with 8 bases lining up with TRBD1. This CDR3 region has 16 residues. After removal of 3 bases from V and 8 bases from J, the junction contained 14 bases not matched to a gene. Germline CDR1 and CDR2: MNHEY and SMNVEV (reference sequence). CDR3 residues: CASSFDRGGSRQGYTF. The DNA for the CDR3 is TGTGCCAGCAGTTTCGACAGGGGCGGGTCCCGTCAGGGCTACACCTTC.

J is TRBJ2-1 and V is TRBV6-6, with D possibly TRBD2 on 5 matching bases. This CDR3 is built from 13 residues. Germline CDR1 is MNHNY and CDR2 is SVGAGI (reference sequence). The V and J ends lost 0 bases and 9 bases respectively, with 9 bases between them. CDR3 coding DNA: TGTGCCAGCAGTTACTCGAGGGCGGGTGAGCAGTTCTTC. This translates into CASSYSRAGEQFF.

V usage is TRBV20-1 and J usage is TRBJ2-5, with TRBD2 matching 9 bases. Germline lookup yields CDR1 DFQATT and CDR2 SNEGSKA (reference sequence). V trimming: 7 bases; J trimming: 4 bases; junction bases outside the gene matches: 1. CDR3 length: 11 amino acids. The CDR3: CSVAGVETQYF. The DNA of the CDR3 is TGCAGTGTAGCGGGAGTAGAGACCCAGTACTTC.

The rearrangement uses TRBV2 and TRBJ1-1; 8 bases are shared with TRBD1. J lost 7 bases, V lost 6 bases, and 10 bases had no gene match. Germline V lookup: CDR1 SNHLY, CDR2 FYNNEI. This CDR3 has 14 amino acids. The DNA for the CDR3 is TGTGCCAGCAGCGCTGGACAGGGCTTGGTTGAAGCTTTCTTT. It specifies CASSAGQGLVEAFF.

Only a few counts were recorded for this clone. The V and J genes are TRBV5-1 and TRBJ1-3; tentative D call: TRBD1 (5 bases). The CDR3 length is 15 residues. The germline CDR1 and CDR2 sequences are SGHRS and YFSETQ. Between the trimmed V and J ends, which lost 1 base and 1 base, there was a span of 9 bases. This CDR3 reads CASSLTQESGNTIYF. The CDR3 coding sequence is TGCGCCAGCAGCTTGACACAGGAGTCTGGAAACACCATATATTTT.